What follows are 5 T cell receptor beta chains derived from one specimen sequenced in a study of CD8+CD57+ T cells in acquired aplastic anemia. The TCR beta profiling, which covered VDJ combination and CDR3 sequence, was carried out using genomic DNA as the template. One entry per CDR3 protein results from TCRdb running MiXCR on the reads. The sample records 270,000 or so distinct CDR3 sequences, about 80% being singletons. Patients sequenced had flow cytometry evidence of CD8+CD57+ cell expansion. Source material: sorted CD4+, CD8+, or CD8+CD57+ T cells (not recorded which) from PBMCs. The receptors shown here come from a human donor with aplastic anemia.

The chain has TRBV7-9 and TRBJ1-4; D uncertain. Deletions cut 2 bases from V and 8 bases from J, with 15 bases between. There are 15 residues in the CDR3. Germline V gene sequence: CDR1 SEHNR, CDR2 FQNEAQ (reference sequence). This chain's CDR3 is CASSLPGIAGEKLFF. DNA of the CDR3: TGTGCCAGCAGCTTACCCGGGATCGCTGGGGAAAAACTGTTTTTT.

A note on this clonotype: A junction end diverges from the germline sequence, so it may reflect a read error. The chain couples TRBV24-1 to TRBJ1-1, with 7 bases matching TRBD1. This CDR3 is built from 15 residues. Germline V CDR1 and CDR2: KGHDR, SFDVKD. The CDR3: CAASDASDRNNEHFF. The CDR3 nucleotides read TGTGCCGCCAGTGATGCATCGGACAGGAACAATGAGCATTTCTTC.

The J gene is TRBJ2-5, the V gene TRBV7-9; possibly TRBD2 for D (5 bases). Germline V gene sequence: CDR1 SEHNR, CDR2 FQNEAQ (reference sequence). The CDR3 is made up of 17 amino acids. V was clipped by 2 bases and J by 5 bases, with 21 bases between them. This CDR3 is CASSLFPGELYFETQYF. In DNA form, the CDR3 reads TGTGCCAGCAGCTTATTTCCCGGGGAGCTGTACTTTGAGACCCAGTACTTC.

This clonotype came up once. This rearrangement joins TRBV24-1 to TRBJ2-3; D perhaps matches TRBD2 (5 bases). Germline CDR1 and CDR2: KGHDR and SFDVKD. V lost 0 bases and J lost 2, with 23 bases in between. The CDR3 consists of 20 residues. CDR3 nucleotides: TGTGCCACCAGTGATTTGAGAACCCCGGGGAGTCCTTACCTCACAGATACGCAGTATTTT. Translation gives CATSDLRTPGSPYLTDTQYF.

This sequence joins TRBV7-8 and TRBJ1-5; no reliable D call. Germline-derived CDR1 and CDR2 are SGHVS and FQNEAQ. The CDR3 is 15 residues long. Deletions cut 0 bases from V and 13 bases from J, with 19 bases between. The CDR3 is CASSLAADPNSNQHF. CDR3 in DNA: TGTGCCAGCAGCTTAGCGGCAGACCCTAATAGCAATCAGCATTTT.